This is a list of T cell receptor beta chains from one sample in a study of cytomegalovirus exposure and HLA in healthy donors. Method: immunoSEQ multiplex PCR; TCRdb's copy keeps in-frame clones and lacks some. Here the sample spans 160,000 or so clones, 70% being singletons. Material: PBMCs. The receptors were sampled from a man between 18 and 35 years old in good health and CMV-seropositive. Each CDR3 is given with its conserved first and last residue. Fields, in order: J gene, D gene, CDR3 length, V gene, clone size, CDR3 protein, CDR3 DNA. A D gene is named only where the DNA matches it firmly. Rows may omit the clone size; those that give it use once, few, many or a size class.

TRBJ1-6 | NA | 14 | TRBV5-4 | few | CASSLDRENSPLHF | TGTGCCAGCAGCTTGGACAGGGAAAATTCACCCCTCCACTTT
TRBJ1-1 | NA | 14 | TRBV6-5 | few | CASSFRGMNTEAFF | TGTGCCAGCAGTTTTCGGGGAATGAACACTGAAGCTTTCTTT
TRBJ1-5 | TRBD1 | 14 | TRBV19 | NA | CASTSQGDRQPQHF | TGTGCCAGTACCTCCCAGGGGGATAGGCAGCCCCAGCATTTT
TRBJ2-2 | TRBD2 | 14 | TRBV6-1 | once | CASSDPGGTGELFF | TGTGCCAGCAGTGACCCGGGGGGCACCGGGGAGCTGTTTTTT
TRBJ2-5 | TRBD2 | 15 | TRBV5-6 | NA | CASSPAGTSWETQYF | TGTGCCAGCAGCCCAGCTGGGACTAGCTGGGAGACCCAGTACTTC
TRBJ1-1 | NA | 14 | TRBV6-5 | once | CASSRTGLNTEAFF | TGTGCCAGCAGTCGAACAGGGTTGAACACTGAAGCTTTCTTT
TRBJ2-3 | TRBD1 | 15 | TRBV5-1 | NA | CASSLEGASTDTQYF | TGCGCCAGCAGCTTGGAGGGGGCTAGCACAGATACGCAGTATTTT
TRBJ2-1 | TRBD1 | 14 | TRBV6-1 | few | CATERDPGGNEQFF | TGTGCCACAGAACGGGACCCAGGGGGTAATGAGCAGTTCTTC
TRBJ1-6 | TRBD1 | 16 | TRBV5-4 | NA | CASSYTPGQGGSPLHF | TGTGCCAGCAGCTATACACCGGGACAGGGTGGTTCACCCCTCCACTTT
TRBJ1-2 | NA | 14 | TRBV13 | NA | CASTRGPPPGGYTF | TGTGCCAGCACCCGCGGGCCACCCCCCGGTGGCTACACCTTC
TRBJ1-2 | TRBD1 | 16 | TRBV5-8 | NA | CASSPREGGAFYGYTF | TGTGCCAGCAGCCCCAGGGAAGGGGGCGCGTTCTATGGCTACACCTTC
TRBJ1-1 | NA | 13 | TRBV6-6 | NA | CASSSRVNTEDFF | TGTGCCAGCAGTTCCCGGGTGAACACTGAAGATTTCTTT
TRBJ1-1 | NA | 14 | TRBV5-5 | NA | CASSFTGINTEAFF | TGTGCCAGCAGCTTTACAGGGATTAACACTGAAGCTTTCTTT
TRBJ1-1 | TRBD1 | 13 | TRBV9 | NA | CASRGQGSTEAFF | TGTGCCAGCAGAGGACAGGGAAGCACTGAAGCTTTCTTT
TRBJ2-5 | NA | 13 | TRBV7-9 | NA | CASSSGQTRYQYF | TGTGCCAGCAGCTCAGGACAGACGAGGTATCAGTACTTC
TRBJ2-5 | NA | 18 | TRBV9 | few | CASSARGGGREPHETQYF | TGTGCCAGCAGCGCCAGAGGGGGGGGCCGGGAGCCCCACGAGACCCAGTACTTC
TRBJ2-2 | TRBD2 | 19 | TRBV9 | NA | CASSVRPALAGLSTGELFF | TGTGCCAGCAGCGTGCGACCGGCCCTAGCGGGGTTGAGCACCGGGGAGCTGTTTTTT
TRBJ1-5 | NA | 15 | TRBV18 | NA | CASSPGLRDAQPQHF | TGTGCCAGCTCACCGGGCCTTCGGGATGCCCAGCCCCAGCATTTT
TRBJ1-1 | NA | 13 | TRBV11-3 | once | CASSLRGNTEAFF | TGTGCCAGCAGCTTACGGGGGAACACTGAAGCTTTCTTT
TRBJ2-1 | NA | 15 | TRBV11-2 | NA | CASSFPSGSYNEQFF | TGTGCCAGCAGCTTTCCATCGGGCTCCTACAATGAGCAGTTCTTC
TRBJ1-5 | TRBD1 | 13 | TRBV19 | NA | CASRDRADQPQHF | TGTGCCAGTAGAGACAGGGCAGATCAGCCCCAGCATTTT
TRBJ2-5 | NA | 14 | TRBV27 | NA | CASSFRGARETQYF | TGTGCCAGCAGTTTTCGGGGGGCCCGAGAGACCCAGTACTTC
TRBJ1-2 | TRBD1 | 17 | TRBV27 | NA | CASSPPRQGPGSYGYTF | TGTGCCAGCAGTCCTCCCCGACAGGGGCCCGGGTCCTATGGCTACACCTTC
TRBJ1-1 | NA | 15 | TRBV28 | NA | CASSPYPIGGYQAFF | TGTGCCAGCAGTCCCTACCCAATAGGCGGTTATCAAGCTTTCTTT
TRBJ1-2 | NA | 10 | TRBV28 | NA | CASRSSGYTF | TGTGCCAGCAGGTCTAGTGGCTACACCTTC
TRBJ1-5 | TRBD1 | 17 | TRBV5-1 | NA | CASSLGWAGGGHQPQHF | TGCGCCAGCAGCTTGGGTTGGGCAGGGGGAGGTCATCAGCCCCAGCATTTT
TRBJ1-3 | NA | 15 | TRBV6-1 | NA | CATSDVGPPNYTIYF | TGTGCCACCTCTGACGTGGGGCCCCCAAACTACACCATATATTTT
TRBJ2-1 | NA | 13 | TRBV4-1 | NA | CASSRLLVNEQFF | TGCGCCAGCAGCCGCCTACTCGTCAATGAGCAGTTCTTC
TRBJ1-5 | NA | 14 | TRBV6-5 | NA | CASSYRKQGQPQHF | TGTGCCAGCAGTTACCGGAAACAGGGTCAGCCCCAGCATTTT
TRBJ2-5 | TRBD2 | 17 | TRBV4-2 | NA | CASSQETSGGTEETQYF | TGTGCCAGCAGCCAGGAGACTAGCGGGGGGACAGAGGAGACCCAGTACTTC
TRBJ1-2 | NA | 15 | TRBV19 | NA | CASNPRTASIYGYTF | TGTGCCAGTAACCCCCGGACAGCCTCTATCTATGGCTACACCTTC
TRBJ1-2 | NA | 14 | TRBV7-9 | NA | CASSLGSLLHGYTF | TGTGCCAGCAGCTTAGGTAGCCTTTTACATGGCTACACCTTT
TRBJ1-2 | NA | 14 | TRBV5-8 | NA | CASSLAGQRYGYTF | TGTGCCAGCAGCTTGGCCGGTCAGCGTTATGGCTACACCTTC
TRBJ1-2 | NA | 11 | TRBV20-1 | NA | CSVPSPLGYTF | TGCAGTGTTCCGAGCCCTCTTGGCTACACCTTC
TRBJ2-5 | TRBD2 | 15 | TRBV4-1 | NA | CASSQWTSRSETQYF | TGCGCCAGCAGCCAATGGACTAGTAGGTCCGAGACCCAGTACTTC
TRBJ1-6 | TRBD1 | 14 | TRBV28 | NA | CASRGTGLNSPLHF | TGTGCCAGCAGGGGGACAGGCCTTAATTCACCCCTCCACTTT
TRBJ1-2 | NA | 14 | TRBV4-1 | NA | CASSQEAGRGGYTF | TGCGCCAGCAGCCAAGAAGCGGGCCGAGGGGGCTACACCTTC
TRBJ1-2 | NA | 14 | TRBV27 | NA | CASSYTMDRGGYTF | TGTGCCAGCAGCTATACGATGGACAGAGGAGGCTACACCTTC
TRBJ1-2 | NA | 16 | TRBV7-2 | NA | CASSPGGDGFNYGYTF | TGTGCCAGCAGCCCTGGGGGGGACGGTTTTAACTATGGCTACACCTTC
TRBJ2-5 | TRBD2 | 15 | TRBV29-1 | NA | CSVDGLAGHQETQYF | TGCAGCGTTGATGGACTAGCGGGACACCAAGAGACCCAGTACTTC
TRBJ2-1 | TRBD2 | 16 | TRBV2 | many | CASSVEGLAPQNEQFF | TGTGCCAGCAGTGTAGAAGGACTAGCTCCTCAGAATGAGCAGTTCTTC
TRBJ1-1 | NA | 14 | TRBV15 | few | CATSQSGLNTEAFF | TGTGCCACCAGCCAATCCGGTCTGAACACTGAAGCTTTCTTT
TRBJ1-1 | NA | 15 | TRBV7-9 | once | CASSPGMGMNTEAFF | TGTGCCAGCAGCCCCGGAATGGGCATGAACACTGAAGCTTTCTTT
TRBJ2-2 | NA | 18 | TRBV6-1 | NA | CASSESWVQVGYTGELFF | TGTGCCAGCAGTGAATCCTGGGTCCAGGTTGGTTACACCGGGGAGCTGTTTTTT
TRBJ1-5 | NA | 14 | TRBV28 | NA | CASTGGYDTQPQHF | TGTGCCAGCACGGGGGGTTATGATACTCAGCCCCAGCATTTT
TRBJ1-1 | NA | 14 | TRBV2 | NA | CASSTGTPNTEAFF | TGTGCCAGCTCAACCGGGACACCGAACACTGAAGCTTTCTTT
TRBJ2-2 | TRBD2 | 15 | TRBV14 | NA | CASSQGGGGRWELFF | TGTGCCAGCAGCCAAGGCGGGGGGGGACGCTGGGAGCTGTTTTTT